The entry below describes one T cell receptor (beta chain). This CDR3 region has 11 residues. Original handling: Reference gene primers were amplified, and this amplification served to estimate nucleated cell counts. Data came from immunoSEQ multiplex PCR; TCRdb stores just in-frame clones and leaves some out. That table supplies the V and J calls and clone size; D and trimming were determined from the DNA. The repertoire includes 130,000 to 150,000 clones, over 80% of them detected once, and roughly 5.5% sits in the top ten. The data originate from a study of blood T cell repertoires in COVID-19. Across the whole study: The United States, Italy and Spain supplied acute and convalescent COVID-19 samples.

The sequence was collected from a woman aged 45 to 65 who had been exposed to COVID-19. The chain joins TRBV1 to TRBJ2-1; the table's TRBD2 call for D was not verified on the DNA. TRBV1 is an annotated pseudogene. Specimen: PBMCs or T cells enriched from blood (not recorded which). The CDR3 region has the DNA TGCACCAGCAGCCAAGACCAAGCGGGGTTCTTC. Translation gives CTSSQDQAGFF.